This T cell receptor (beta chain) was identified in a study of T cells in women clearing cervical HPV infection. General study results and limits: A classifier using richness and V gene abundances reached an AUC of under 0.9.

With V trimmed by 4 bases and J by 5 bases, 9 bases remained unmatched. Germline CDR1 reads SGHKS; CDR2 reads YYEKEE (reference sequence). The CDR3 sequence is 15 residues long. Sequencing was performed with immunoSEQ multiplex PCR; in TCRdb, only in-frame clones are kept and a portion is missing. The table for this sample gives around 39,000 clones. Concerning this clone: As yet, its antigen is unknown. The DNA ends 3 residues before the CDR3 does, and the rest of the CDR3 is filled in from the germline J gene.

The J gene is TRBJ1-5, the V gene TRBV5-5, with 7 bases lining up with TRBD1. The sequence came from a woman between 18 and 70 years old with a cervical HPV16 infection that either progressed to CIN3+ or cleared (not recorded which). Sequencing was performed on blood buffy coat. The DNA read from the CDR3 is TGTGCCAGCAGCCCGTCGGGGGACAGATATCAGCCC. Its translation is CASSPSGDRYQP. The whole CDR3 is CASSPSGDRYQPQHF.